This T cell receptor (beta chain) appears in the sequencing data of a study of molecular identifiers for immune sequencing clone quantification. Study context: Replicate experiments divided RNA from around 18,000 or 91,000 naive CD8 cells into five parts and sequenced four.

This clonotype was seen ten or more times. Via MiXCR, TCRdb re-called the PCR reads, giving one row per CDR3 protein. The sample has about 510,000 distinct CDR3 sequences; around 21% are singletons. Germline CDR1 is MGHRA and CDR2 is YSYEKL. The CDR3 is 12 amino acids. V was clipped by 7 bases and J by 7 bases; unmatched bases: 6. The chain links TRBV4-1 to TRBJ2-5; 7 positions agree with TRBD2. Sample: naive CD8+ T cells from blood, with Jurkat cell RNA spiked in. Subset given: FACS-sorted CD8+CD4-CCR7+CD45RA+ naive T cells. The receptor was derived from a human donor in good health. Some libraries in this study had Jurkat cell RNA spiked in. CDR3 sequence: CASNGLEGTQYF. CDR3 nucleotides: TGCGCCAGCAACGGACTAGAGGGGACCCAGTACTTC.